These 24 T cell receptor beta chains originate from one sample sequenced in a study of shared clonotypes between healthy human individuals. TCRdb keeps only in-frame clones here, not all; method: immunoSEQ multiplex PCR. The data show roughly 500,000 clones, approximately 85% seen once. The sample taken for sequencing was PBMCs. The receptors originated from a woman in her thirties or forties in good health. Some clones in this sample may be carry-over from other donors' samples.

The V and J genes are TRBV2 and TRBJ1-4, with D unresolved. Germline values: CDR1 SNHLY, CDR2 FYNNEI. CDR3 size: 13 residues. V was clipped by 1 base and J by 8 bases, with 8 bases between them. The DNA of the CDR3 is TGTGCCAGCAGTGAAGGGCCAGGAGAAAAACTGTTTTTT. The encoded protein is CASSEGPGEKLFF.

This chain links TRBV27 with TRBJ2-3; the match to TRBD1 covers 7 bases. The CDR3 totals 15 residues. The V gene end was trimmed by 5 bases and the J gene end by 2 bases; junction bases not matched to a gene: 7. Germline V gene data show CDR1 as MNHEY and CDR2 as SMNVEV (reference sequence). The DNA of the CDR3 is TGTGCCAGCAGTAAATGGACAGGAAACACAGATACGCAGTATTTT. Translated: CASSKWTGNTDTQYF.

This sequence joins TRBV4-2 and TRBJ2-1; D remains unclear. This CDR3 has 11 residues. CDR1 is LGHNA, CDR2 YNFKEQ, per germline. Trimming took 5 bases from V and 8 from J, leaving 7 bases between them. CDR3 bases: TGTGCCAGCAGCGGGGTGTATGAGCAGTTCTTC. Its translation: CASSGVYEQFF.

The V call is TRBV18, the J call TRBJ1-1; perhaps TRBD1 as D (6 bases). The V and J ends lost 4 bases and 0 bases respectively, with 9 bases between them. Germline-derived CDR1 and CDR2 are KGHSH and LQKENI. This CDR3 is built from 14 residues. In DNA, the CDR3 is TGTGCCAGCTCACAGGGGGTGGTGAACACTGAAGCTTTCTTT. Amino acids: CASSQGVVNTEAFF. Looking up the rest from reference TRBV18 and TRBJ1-1 gives the full variable domain: NAGVMQNPRHLVRRRGQEARLRCSPMKGHSHVYWYRQLPEEGLKFMVYLQKENIIDESGMPKERFSAEFPKEGPSILRIQQVVRGDSAAYFCASSQGVVNTEAFFGQGTRLTVV.

A remark on this clone: Other nucleotide sequences from this sample produce the same CDR3. The chain joins TRBV5-1 to TRBJ2-5; either TRBD1 or TRBD2 may supply D (5 bases each). V lost 0 bases, J lost 2 bases, and 11 bases lay in between. Germline CDR1 is SGHRS and CDR2 is YFSETQ. The CDR3 totals 15 residues. CDR3 bases: TGCGCCAGCAGCTTGGCCGGGACCTCTCAAGAGACCCAGTACTTC. Its protein product is CASSLAGTSQETQYF.

The V call is TRBV10-2, the J call TRBJ2-5; D possibly uses TRBD1 or TRBD2 (5 bases each). Per the germline V gene, CDR1 is WSHSY and CDR2 is SAAADI. The V and J ends lost 2 bases and 4 bases respectively, with 17 bases between them. The CDR3 is 16 residues long. This CDR3 is CASSEEGLNGGETQYF. The CDR3 DNA reads TGCGCCAGCAGTGAGGAAGGGCTAAATGGGGGAGAGACCCAGTACTTC.

The chain couples TRBV18 to TRBJ2-3; weak D call: TRBD2 (5 bases). The germline CDR1 and CDR2 sequences are KGHSH and LQKENI. The germline V and J ends were trimmed by 1 base and 5 bases, with 10 bases remaining between them. The CDR3 is 14 amino acids. The CDR3 coding sequence is TGTGCCAGCTCACCACAGGCCGGAGGAGATACGCAGTATTTT. This encodes CASSPQAGGDTQYF. Supplemented by reference TRBV18 and TRBJ2-3, the full variable domain reads NAGVMQNPRHLVRRRGQEARLRCSPMKGHSHVYWYRQLPEEGLKFMVYLQKENIIDESGMPKERFSAEFPKEGPSILRIQQVVRGDSAAYFCASSPQAGGDTQYFGPGTRLTVL.

The chain combines TRBV11-2 with TRBJ2-1; TRBD2 agrees at 11 bases. Germline loops: CDR1 SGHAT, CDR2 FQNNGV. This CDR3 is 15 amino acids long. The V segment lost 5 bases and the J segment 7 bases; nucleotides outside the gene matches: 7. The CDR3 DNA reads TGTGCCAGCAGCCCCACCGGGACTAGCGGAAATGAGCAGTTCTTC. Its protein is CASSPTGTSGNEQFF.

This chain joins TRBV18 and TRBJ1-1; 9 bases fit TRBD1. This CDR3 contains 14 residues. Trimming removed 2 bases from V and 7 bases from J; junction bases left unmatched: 5. Germline V gives CDR1 KGHSH, CDR2 LQKENI. CDR3 sequence: CASSPSGQGSEAFF. The CDR3 bases are TGTGCCAGCTCACCATCGGGACAGGGCAGTGAAGCTTTCTTT.

The genes are TRBV19 and TRBJ2-7; maybe TRBD1 (5 bases). In germline, CDR1 is LNHDA, CDR2 SQIVND (reference sequence). The CDR3 spans 14 residues. V lost 6 bases and J lost 0, with 12 bases in between. The CDR3 is CASRPQVSSYEQYF. The CDR3 DNA reads TGTGCCAGTAGACCACAGGTTTCCTCCTACGAGCAGTACTTC.

The chain links TRBV9 to TRBJ2-1; TRBD2 matches at 13 bases. Germline V gene lookup returns CDR1 SGDLS and CDR2 YYNGEE. CDR3 length: 17 amino acids. The V segment lost 0 bases and the J segment 4 bases; nucleotides outside the gene matches: 4. The CDR3 DNA is TGTGCCAGCAGCGTAGCGGGACTAGCGGGACTTTACAATGAGCAGTTCTTC. Translated, it gives CASSVAGLAGLYNEQFF.

CDR3 in DNA: TGTGCCAGCAGTTATCCCCGGGGACACTACGAGCAGTACTTC. This encodes CASSYPRGHYEQYF. This chain joins TRBV28 and TRBJ2-7; D may be TRBD1 (6 bases). Germline CDR1 is MDHEN and CDR2 is SYDVKM. This CDR3 has 14 residues. The V gene lost 4 bases and the J gene lost 3 bases, with 13 bases spanning the gap.

This clone has a single count. V gene TRBV5-1 combines with J gene TRBJ1-1; 10 bases fit TRBD1. CDR3 size: 16 residues. With 4 bases clipped from V and 1 base from J, the junction kept 7 bases outside the gene matches. Germline CDR1 reads SGHRS; CDR2 reads YFSETQ. The CDR3 reads CASSRDRGPKNTEAFF. The DNA for the CDR3 is TGCGCCAGCAGCAGAGACAGGGGGCCCAAGAACACTGAAGCTTTCTTT.

V and J are TRBV4-1 and TRBJ1-1; 8 bases map to TRBD1. Trimming cost V 4 bases and J 1 base; bases outside gene matches: 5. Germline-derived CDR1 and CDR2 are MGHRA and YSYEKL. The CDR3 is 15 amino acids. The CDR3 region has the DNA TGCGCCAGCAGCCTCCAGGGGGCTTGGAACACTGAAGCTTTCTTT. Amino acid sequence: CASSLQGAWNTEAFF.

The chain links TRBV5-8 to TRBJ2-1; the match to TRBD2 covers 14 bases. The CDR3 has 19 amino acids. CDR1 is SGHTS and CDR2 is YDEGEE in the germline V gene. The V and J ends lost 3 bases and 4 bases, in that order; junction bases with no gene match: 12. The CDR3 region is CASSWTGTSGSLGYNEQFF. CDR3 coding DNA: TGTGCCAGCAGCTGGACCGGGACTAGCGGGAGCCTGGGGTACAATGAGCAGTTCTTC.

With respect to this clone: In the same sample, other DNA sequences code for this CDR3. V gene TRBV7-8 combines with J gene TRBJ1-1; perhaps TRBD1 as D (6 bases). CDR1 SGHVS and CDR2 FQNEAQ come from the germline V gene. V was pared by 1 base and J by 8 bases, with 11 bases between. This CDR3 contains 13 residues. This CDR3 is CASSLGGGTEAFF. The DNA for the CDR3 is TGTGCCAGCAGCTTAGGGGGGGGGACAGAAGCTTTCTTT.

Ten or more counts support this clone. This chain uses TRBV7-2 with TRBJ2-5, with D possibly TRBD1 on 5 matching bases. The CDR3 contains 14 residues. Germline CDR1 SGHTA, CDR2 FQGNSA. Trimming removed 6 bases at V and 4 bases at J, with 15 bases between. The CDR3 sequence: CASRARAYSETQYF. CDR3 DNA: TGTGCCAGCAGGGCCAGGGCCTACTCAGAGACCCAGTACTTC. The full variable domain, with the rest looked up from reference TRBV7-2 and TRBJ2-5, is GAGVSQSPSNKVTEKGKDVELRCDPISGHTALYWYRQSLGQGLEFLIYFQGNSAPDKSGLPSDRFSAERTGGSVSTLTIQRTQQEDSAVYLCASRARAYSETQYFGPGTRLLVL.

The J gene is TRBJ2-3, the V gene TRBV30, with D unclear. V was trimmed by 5 bases and J by 1 base, leaving 7 bases between them. Germline V gene sequence: CDR1 GTSNPN, CDR2 SVGIG (reference sequence). The CDR3 runs to 12 residues. Here the CDR3 DNA reads TGTGCCTGGGGACCTGGCACAGATACGCAGTATTTT. It translates to CAWGPGTDTQYF.

The chain's CDR3 is CSAGRETQYF. In DNA form, the CDR3 reads TGCAGTGCTGGTAGAGAGACCCAGTACTTC. The genes are TRBV20-1 and TRBJ2-5; D not certain. The ends were cut back, 5 bases at V and 4 bases at J, with 5 bases in the middle. Germline lookup yields CDR1 DFQATT and CDR2 SNEGSKA (reference sequence). The CDR3 is 10 residues long.

The table lists this clone with a few counts. V is TRBV10-3 and J is TRBJ1-2, with 7 bases matching TRBD1. Germline V gene sequence: CDR1 ENHRY, CDR2 SYGVKD. Losses at the gene ends were 7 bases for V and 2 bases for J; bases not matched to a gene: 4. The CDR3 is made up of 13 amino acids. The CDR3 bases are TGTGCCATCAAGGGGGCAGGAAACTATGGCTACACCTTC. It specifies CAIKGAGNYGYTF.

The V call is TRBV4-1, the J call TRBJ2-7, with D possibly TRBD1 on 6 matching bases. V was pared by 4 bases and J by 4 bases, with 20 bases between. Germline V CDR1 and CDR2: MGHRA, YSYEKL. The CDR3 contains 16 residues. The CDR3 sequence: CASSLTVGQYGYEQYF. CDR3 DNA: TGCGCCAGCAGCCTCACAGTAGGACAGTATGGGTACGAGCAGTACTTC.

J is TRBJ2-7 and V is TRBV7-6, with 8 nucleotides matching TRBD1. Looked up from germline, CDR1 is SGHVS and CDR2 is FNYEAQ. The CDR3 extends over 16 amino acids. J gave up 2 bases and V 1 base, and 7 bases lay outside the gene matches. CDR3 protein: CASSLGFRGRTYEQYF. The CDR3 nucleotides read TGTGCCAGCAGCTTAGGTTTCAGGGGGCGCACCTACGAGCAGTACTTC.

This clone has a handful of counts. The rearrangement links TRBV18 to TRBJ1-1, with 10 bases matching TRBD1. The germline V gene has CDR1 KGHSH and CDR2 LQKENI. Trimming took 4 bases from V and 0 from J; bases not matched to a gene: 5. The CDR3 loop spans 16 amino acids. The CDR3 nucleotides are TGTGCCAGCTCACTCCGACAGGGGGCGATGAACACTGAAGCTTTCTTT. Protein product: CASSLRQGAMNTEAFF.

J is TRBJ1-2 and V is TRBV5-6; D is possibly TRBD1 (5 bases). Per germline, CDR1 SGHDT and CDR2 YYEEEE. The CDR3 sequence is 12 residues long. Trimming removed 5 bases from V and 7 bases from J, with 12 bases in between. CDR3 nucleotide sequence: TGTGCCAGCAGTACCGGGGGAGTTGGCTACACCTTC. Translated, it gives CASSTGGVGYTF.